This is a list of T cell receptor beta chains from one sample in a study of T cell repertoires in cytomegalovirus infection. TCRdb re-called the reads with MiXCR, one entry per CDR3 protein. The sample records 700,000 to 850,000 distinct CDR3 sequences, around a third being singletons. Their specific antigens are unknown. The source material was cultured CD8+ T cells from PBMCs, sampled from culture after CMV antigen stimulation. The receptors come from a human donor in good health (CMV status not recorded). Some clones in this sample may be carry-over from other donors' samples. The CDR3 runs from the conserved cysteine through the conserved F or W. A D gene is named only where the DNA matches it firmly. For some rows the clone size is stated as once, few or many, or as a class when expanded; others skip it.

few	TRBV7-9	.	TRBJ2-1	TGTGCCAGCGGAGAGACAATCGGGGGCAATGAGCAGTTCTTC	CASGETIGGNEQFF
.	TRBV4-1	.	TRBJ2-7	TGCGCCAGCAGCCAAGGGGACACTACAGAGCAGTACTTC	CASSQGDTTEQYF
.	TRBV19	.	TRBJ1-1	TGTGCCAGTAGTATGAAGGGGGGCATTGAAGCTTTCTTT	CASSMKGGIEAFF
.	TRBV11-3	.	TRBJ2-1	TGTGCCAGCAGCTTAGAACCCGGACAAAGTAATGAGCAGTTCTTC	CASSLEPGQSNEQFF
few	TRBV20-1	.	TRBJ2-1	TGCAGTGTCCCGCCCCATGAGCAGTTCTTC	CSVPPHEQFF
.	TRBV11-3	TRBD1	TRBJ1-1	TGTGCCAGCAGCGAGACGACAGGGTTGGGCACTGAAGCTTTCTTT	CASSETTGLGTEAFF
.	TRBV7-9	TRBD1	TRBJ1-5	TGTGCCAGCAGCAACGCGACAGGGAATCAGCCCCAGCATTTT	CASSNATGNQPQHF
.	TRBV5-1	TRBD1	TRBJ1-4	TGCGCCAGCAGCATACTAGTCCAGGGGGCGGAAAAACTGTTTTTT	CASSILVQGAEKLFF
.	TRBV20-1	TRBD2	TRBJ2-1	TGCAGTGCTAGGACGGCGGGGGGTGAGTGGAATGAGCAGTTCTTC	CSARTAGGEWNEQFF
.	TRBV5-1	.	TRBJ1-4	TGCGCCAGCAGCTTGTGGGGGGCAACTGATGAAAAACTGTTTTTT	CASSLWGATDEKLFF
.	TRBV5-1	TRBD1	TRBJ1-1	TGCGCCAGCAGCAAGGGGACAGGGATTGGCACTGAAGCTTTCTTT	CASSKGTGIGTEAFF
few	TRBV15	.	TRBJ2-7	TGTGCCACCAGCAGAGGAACCGGTCGGTCCTACGAGCAGTACTTC	CATSRGTGRSYEQYF
few	TRBV27	.	TRBJ1-2	TGTGCCAGCAGTCCCCGGTCCCCCGCAGGAAGCTACACCTTC	CASSPRSPAGSYTF
many	TRBV7-9	TRBD1	TRBJ1-4	TGTGCCAGCAGCTACGGACAGGGCGGGGAAAAACTGTTTTTT	CASSYGQGGEKLFF
.	TRBV19	.	TRBJ2-1	TGTGCCAGTATAGCGCCCAATAATGAGCAGTTCTTC	CASIAPNNEQFF
.	TRBV5-1	.	TRBJ1-1	TGCGCCAGCAGCCGAAGAAAGGCGCCAAACACTGAAGCTTTCTTT	CASSRRKAPNTEAFF
few	TRBV12-3/TRBV12-4	.	TRBJ1-5	TGTGCCAGCAGTTTAGCGCTTGCGGATCAGCCCCAGCATTTT	CASSLALADQPQHF
.	TRBV29-1	TRBD1	TRBJ1-1	TGCAGCGCAAAGGGGGCGAGGAACACTGAAGCTTTCTTT	CSAKGARNTEAFF
.	TRBV24-1	.	TRBJ1-6	TGTGCCAACCACAGGGTTTTTTCACCCCTCCACTTT	CANHRVFSPLHF
few	TRBV7-9	.	TRBJ2-3	TGTGCCAGCAGCTACTCCGGGACACCCAGCACAGATACGCAGTATTTT	CASSYSGTPSTDTQYF
.	TRBV5-1	.	TRBJ2-1	TGCGCCAGCAGCTTGGACCCTGGGGATTACAATGAGCAGTTCTTC	CASSLDPGDYNEQFF
.	TRBV4-1	.	TRBJ2-3	TGCGCCAGCAGCCAAGATCTCGGGGGCCCAGATACGCAGTATTTT	CASSQDLGGPDTQYF
.	TRBV4-1	.	TRBJ2-2	TGCGCCTGCAGCCAAGAGAGCACCGGGGAGCTGTTTTTT	CACSQESTGELFF
.	TRBV7-9	.	TRBJ2-3	TGTGCCAGCAGCTTGCCGTCCCAGGATACGCAGTATTTT	CASSLPSQDTQYF
.	TRBV4-1	.	TRBJ2-1	TGCGCCAGCAGCCCGCGCAGGGGCGCCTACAATGAGCAGTTCTTC	CASSPRRGAYNEQFF
few	TRBV19	TRBD1	TRBJ1-1	TGTGCCAGCCACAGGGGGCTAACTGAAGCTTTCTTT	CASHRGLTEAFF